Shown below are 25 T cell receptor beta chains from a single sample sequenced in a study of blood T cell repertoires in COVID-19. Clones were sequenced by immunoSEQ multiplex PCR, and TCRdb holds only the in-frame ones, with some missing. The sample includes more than 150,000 clones, roughly four fifths of them seen just once. Sequenced material: peripheral blood. The receptors were sampled from a human donor in a cohort sampled during active COVID-19.

V usage is TRBV7-8 and J usage is TRBJ1-2, with D hard to call. Germline lookup yields CDR1 SGHVS and CDR2 FQNEAQ. The CDR3 length is 13 residues. V lost 1 base and J 6 bases, leaving 9 bases between the germline ends. The CDR3, as DNA: TGTGCCAGCAGCTTAGTGTCGAGAGATGGCTACACCTTC. Translated: CASSLVSRDGYTF.

The sample holds one count of this clone. The chain joins TRBV12-3 or TRBV12-4 to TRBJ1-1, with 10 bases fitting TRBD1. This CDR3 has 13 amino acids. With 5 bases clipped from V and 11 bases from J, the junction kept 8 bases outside the gene matches. The CDR3 sequence: CASSGDRGNGAFF. The CDR3 nucleotides are TGTGCCAGCAGTGGGGACAGGGGAAATGGGGCTTTCTTT.

V gene TRBV7-8 combines with J gene TRBJ1-5, with a possible D match to TRBD1 (5 bases). V shed 3 bases and J shed 1 base, with 13 bases lying between them. Germline lookup yields CDR1 SGHVS and CDR2 FQNEAQ. The CDR3 is 16 residues long. CDR3 DNA: TGTGCCAGCAGCTTGGTAGGGGCAAGGAGCAATCAGCCCCAGCATTTT. Translating gives CASSLVGARSNQPQHF.

The chain employs TRBV7-9 and TRBJ1-1, with 7 bases lining up with TRBD1. The CDR3 sequence is 15 residues long. V was clipped by 3 bases and J by 1 base; unmatched bases: 5. From germline, CDR1 is SEHNR and CDR2 FQNEAQ (reference sequence). Here the CDR3 DNA reads TGTGCCAGCAGCTTCCAGAGGGGGCCGAACACTGAAGCTTTCTTT. This encodes CASSFQRGPNTEAFF.

This clone was seen only once. The chain recombines TRBV14 with TRBJ1-4; 9 positions agree with TRBD1. The V segment lost 0 bases and the J segment 6 bases; nucleotides outside the gene matches: 2. The CDR3 runs to 15 residues. Germline CDR1 and CDR2: SGHDN and FVKESK. CDR3 DNA sequence: TGTGCCAGCAGCCAAGACCGGACAGGGGATGAAAAACTGTTTTTT. Encoded protein: CASSQDRTGDEKLFF.

This rearrangement joins TRBV18 to TRBJ1-1, with TRBD1 matching 12 bases. CDR1 is KGHSH, CDR2 LQKENI, per germline. Trimming at V came to 2 bases and at J to 4 bases, leaving 8 bases not matched to a gene. This CDR3 is built from 17 residues. The DNA for the CDR3 is TGTGCCAGCTCACCAACCGGGACAGGGGGCGCGGGCACTGAAGCTTTCTTT. This encodes CASSPTGTGGAGTEAFF.

The CDR3 spells CASSLAGRNTEAFF. CDR3 bases: TGTGCCAGCAGCTTGGCCGGTCGGAACACTGAAGCTTTCTTT. The J gene is TRBJ1-1, the V gene TRBV5-8; no firm D call. Germline CDR1 is SGHTS and CDR2 is YDEGEE. The CDR3 spans 14 residues. V lost 0 bases, J lost 1 base, and 7 bases lay in between.

The CDR3 nucleotides are TGTGCCAGCAGCCCCCGAGGGGGATTATCTAATGAAAAACTGTTTTTT. It is translated as CASSPRGGLSNEKLFF. The chain uses TRBV3-1 (or the pseudogene TRBV3-2) and TRBJ1-4; D might be TRBD1 (6 bases). This CDR3 is 16 amino acids long. Germline V gives CDR1 LGHDT, CDR2 YNNKEL (reference sequence). Trimming removed 4 bases at V and 3 bases at J, with 15 bases between.

This clone was seen once. This sequence joins TRBV13 and TRBJ1-1; tentatively, D is TRBD1 (5 bases). V lost 6 bases to trimming and J lost 6 bases, with 11 bases between them. Per the germline V gene, CDR1 is PRHDT and CDR2 is FYEKMQ (reference sequence). The CDR3 loop spans 12 amino acids. CDR3 coding DNA: TGTGCCAGCAGTCAACAGGACCCTGAAGCTTTCTTT. The encoded protein is CASSQQDPEAFF.

This clone was seen more than once but under ten times. V is TRBV10-1 and J is TRBJ2-1, with TRBD1 as a possible D gene (5 bases). V was shortened by 4 bases and J by 7 bases, with 11 bases between the two germline ends. Germline CDR1 reads WNHNN; CDR2 reads SYGVQD (reference sequence). There are 13 residues in the CDR3. The CDR3 DNA follows: TGCGCCAGCAGTGTATCAGGGCCTAATGAGCAGTTCTTC. This translates into CASSVSGPNEQFF.

The genes are TRBV13 and TRBJ1-1, with 8 bases matching TRBD1. With V trimmed by 1 base and J by 2 bases, 6 bases remained unmatched. CDR1 and CDR2 from the germline V gene are PRHDT and FYEKMQ (reference sequence). There are 16 residues in the CDR3. The CDR3 DNA reads as TGTGCCAGCAGCTTAGCAGGGGGCCTGCTCAACACTGAAGCTTTCTTT. This encodes CASSLAGGLLNTEAFF.

The J gene is TRBJ1-1, the V gene TRBV3-1 (or the pseudogene TRBV3-2); TRBD1 matches 9 bases. The ends lost 3 bases at V and 5 bases at J; junction bases unmatched: 7. The CDR3 consists of 15 residues. Germline lookup yields CDR1 LGHDT and CDR2 YNNKEL (reference sequence). CDR3 coding DNA: TGTGCCAGCAGCCACCCACAGGGGGCGAGGACTGAAGCTTTCTTT. It translates to CASSHPQGARTEAFF.

A single count supports this clone. The chain recombines TRBV29-1 with TRBJ1-5, with D unresolved. With 0 bases removed from V and 1 base from J, the gap between germline ends came to 16 bases. The CDR3 covers 17 residues. Germline CDR1 is SQVTM and CDR2 is ANQGSEA. Here the CDR3 DNA reads TGCAGCGTTGAAGATTCTCGCGGGTGGGAAAGCAATCAGCCCCAGCATTTT. This gives the protein CSVEDSRGWESNQPQHF.

The CDR3 here is CASSYGQNRYGYTF. For the CDR3, the DNA is TGTGCCAGCAGTTACGGACAGAATAGATATGGCTACACCTTC. This rearrangement joins TRBV6-5 to TRBJ1-2, with D possibly matching TRBD1 (6 bases). V lost 2 bases and J 5 bases, leaving 12 bases between the germline ends. Germline CDR1 reads MNHEY; CDR2 reads SVGAGI. The length of the CDR3 is 14 residues.

The rearrangement joins TRBV5-6 to TRBJ1-2; maybe TRBD1 (6 bases). CDR1 SGHDT and CDR2 YYEEEE come from the germline V gene. The CDR3 is 14 residues long. The V gene lost 5 bases and the J gene lost 3 bases, with 14 bases spanning the gap. CDR3 in DNA: TGTGCCAGCAGACCCAGCGACAGGTACTATGGCTACACCTTC. This gives the protein CASRPSDRYYGYTF. The variable domain in full, completed from reference TRBV5-6 and TRBJ1-2, reads DAGVTQSPTHLIKTRGQQVTLRCSPKSGHDTVSWYQQALGQGPQFIFQYYEEEERQRGNFPDRFSGHQFPNYSSELNVNALLLGDSALYLCASRPSDRYYGYTFGSGTRLTVV.

The V and J genes are TRBV5-6 and TRBJ1-3; tentatively, D is TRBD1 (6 bases). V was shortened by 4 bases and J by 0 bases, with 20 bases between the two germline ends. This CDR3 region has 18 residues. Germline V gene data show CDR1 as SGHDT and CDR2 as YYEEEE. The CDR3 DNA sequence: TGTGCCAGCAGCCCGACGTCCGTCACACAGGGCTCTGGAAACACCATATATTTT. Translated, it gives CASSPTSVTQGSGNTIYF.

This clone has only one observation. The chain combines TRBV6-5 with TRBJ1-4; TRBD1 might be the D (5 bases). Looked up from germline, CDR1 is MNHEY and CDR2 is SVGAGI. V gave up 6 bases and J gave up 0 bases, with 8 bases separating them. The CDR3 runs 14 residues. The CDR3, as DNA: TGTGCCAGCAGACGGGACTCAACTAATGAAAAACTGTTTTTT. Its translation: CASRRDSTNEKLFF.

The chain uses TRBV11-2 and TRBJ2-5; possibly TRBD2 for D (7 bases). With 0 bases removed from V and 5 bases from J, the gap between germline ends came to 16 bases. There are 16 residues in the CDR3. Germline-derived CDR1 and CDR2 are SGHAT and FQNNGV. The CDR3 sequence is CASSLEVGGALETQYF. CDR3 bases: TGTGCCAGCAGCTTAGAGGTTGGGGGGGCTCTGGAGACCCAGTACTTC. Complete variable domain (other parts from reference TRBV11-2 and TRBJ2-5): EAGVAQSPRYKIIEKRQSVAFWCNPISGHATLYWYQQILGQGPKLLIQFQNNGVVDDSQLPKDRFSAERLKGVDSTLKIQPAKLEDSAVYLCASSLEVGGALETQYFGPGTRLLVL.

The chain recombines TRBV6-5 with TRBJ2-3, with 9 positions matching TRBD2. The CDR3 is 15 amino acids. Trimming removed 7 bases from V and 6 bases from J; junction bases left unmatched: 11. The germline V gene encodes CDR1 MNHEY and CDR2 SVGAGI. As DNA, the CDR3 is TGTGCCAGCAAAAGCTCGGCGGGGGGGCGTGATACGCAGTATTTT. This sequence encodes CASKSSAGGRDTQYF.

The chain carries TRBV5-1 and TRBJ1-1; 10 nucleotides agree with TRBD1. The CDR3 runs 16 residues. Trimming removed 4 bases from V and 1 base from J; junction bases left unmatched: 7. Germline V gene lookup returns CDR1 SGHRS and CDR2 YFSETQ. The CDR3 DNA is TGCGCCAGCAGCCCCCGACAGGGGGCAGAGAACACTGAAGCTTTCTTT. It is translated as CASSPRQGAENTEAFF. The full variable domain, completed using reference TRBV5-1 and TRBJ1-1, is KAGVTQTPRYLIKTRGQQVTLSCSPISGHRSVSWYQQTPGQGLQFLFEYFSETQRNKGNFPGRFSGRQFSNSRSEMNVSTLELGDSALYLCASSPRQGAENTEAFFGQGTRLTVV.

V is TRBV4-1 and J is TRBJ2-4, with a weak D call TRBD2 (6 bases). Germline V lookup: CDR1 MGHRA, CDR2 YSYEKL. The CDR3 runs to 14 residues. The V end lost 7 bases, the J end lost 0 bases, and 10 bases lay between the germline ends. The CDR3 sequence: CASTQGLAKNIQYF. CDR3 bases: TGCGCCAGCACCCAGGGACTAGCCAAAAACATTCAGTACTTC.

The chain recombines TRBV20-1 with TRBJ2-7, with 8 bases matching TRBD2. The V gene end was trimmed by 3 bases and the J gene end by 2 bases; junction bases not matched to a gene: 6. Germline V CDR1 and CDR2: DFQATT, SNEGSKA (reference sequence). The length of the CDR3 is 14 residues. CDR3 sequence: CSASWRGDPYEQYF. As DNA, the CDR3 is TGCAGTGCTAGTTGGCGGGGGGACCCCTACGAGCAGTACTTC.

This clone was detected only a few times. The chain carries TRBV7-8 and TRBJ1-5; 7 bases fit TRBD1. The CDR3 has 14 residues. V was pared by 5 bases and J by 9 bases, with 10 bases of the junction left unmatched. Germline loops: CDR1 SGHVS, CDR2 FQNEAQ. The CDR3 region is CASSTTGDFGPQHF. Written as DNA, the CDR3 is TGTGCCAGCAGCACCACAGGGGACTTTGGGCCCCAGCATTTT. The whole variable domain, filled in from reference TRBV7-8 and TRBJ1-5, reads GAGVSQSPRYKVAKRGQDVALRCDPISGHVSLFWYQQALGQGPEFLTYFQNEAQLDKSGLPSDRFFAERPEGSVSTLKIQRTQQEDSAVYLCASSTTGDFGPQHFGDGTRLSIL.

The genes are TRBV5-4 and TRBJ2-1, with D possibly being TRBD1 (6 bases). Between the trimmed V and J ends, which lost 3 bases and 1 base, there was a span of 14 bases. The CDR3 runs to 16 residues. Germline CDR1 is SGHNT and CDR2 is YYREEE (reference sequence). CDR3: CASSSLTGPSYNEQFF. DNA for the CDR3: TGTGCCAGCAGCTCCCTAACAGGGCCTTCCTACAATGAGCAGTTCTTC.

The genes are TRBV10-2 and TRBJ1-1; TRBD1 is a possible D gene (6 bases). Between the trimmed V and J ends, which lost 6 bases and 7 bases, there was a span of 18 bases. This CDR3 spans 14 amino acids. In germline, CDR1 is WSHSY, CDR2 SAAADI. The CDR3 DNA reads TGCGCCAGCAGGGATAATGGGCAGGGGAATGAAGCTTTCTTT. It is translated as CASRDNGQGNEAFF.